This T cell receptor (beta chain) emerged from a study of Ad26.COV2.S vaccination and SARS-CoV-2 variants. Regarding this clone: What it binds is not known.

Study-wide findings and caveats: For non-spike TCRs, breadth in vaccine recipients resembled that in placebo recipients. The analyses of TCR breadth and depth may have understated the size of total T cell responses. Those who received the vaccine showed greater spike-specific TCR breadth than those given placebo. Spike-specific responses of CD8+ and CD4+ T cells were reported to display substantial breadth after vaccination.

The method was immunoSEQ multiplex PCR; TCRdb's version includes in-frame clones alone and lacks a portion of them. In the table there are around 350,000 clones, about 90% of which are singletons. The J segment lost 4 bases and the V segment lost 7 bases, leaving 10 bases of the junction unmatched. CDR3 size: 15 residues. Germline CDR1 and CDR2: MNHEY and SVGAGI. This chain uses TRBV6-5 with TRBJ2-5; 9 bases agree with TRBD2. The TCR was taken from a human donor who had recovered from COVID-19. Source: peripheral blood, taken after recovery from COVID-19. The CDR3 sequence: CASIWLGGGAETQYF. In DNA form, the CDR3 reads TGTGCCAGCATCTGGTTGGGCGGGGGGGCAGAGACCCAGTACTTC.